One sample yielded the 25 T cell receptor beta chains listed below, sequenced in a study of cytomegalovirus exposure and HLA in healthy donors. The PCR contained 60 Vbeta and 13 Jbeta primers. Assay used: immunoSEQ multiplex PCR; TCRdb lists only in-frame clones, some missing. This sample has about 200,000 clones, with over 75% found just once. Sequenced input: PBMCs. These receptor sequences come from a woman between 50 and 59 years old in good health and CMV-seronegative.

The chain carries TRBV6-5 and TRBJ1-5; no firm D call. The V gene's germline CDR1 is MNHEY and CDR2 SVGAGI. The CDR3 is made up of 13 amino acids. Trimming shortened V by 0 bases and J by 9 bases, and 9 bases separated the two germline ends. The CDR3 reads CASSYSKSTPQHF. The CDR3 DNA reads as TGTGCCAGCAGTTACTCTAAGAGTACGCCCCAGCATTTT.

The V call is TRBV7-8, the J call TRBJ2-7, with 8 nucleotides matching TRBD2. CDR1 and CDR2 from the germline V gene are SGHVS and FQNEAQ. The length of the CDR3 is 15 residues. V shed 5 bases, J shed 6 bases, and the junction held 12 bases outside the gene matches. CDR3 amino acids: CASSRSWREVVEQYF. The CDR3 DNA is TGTGCCAGCAGCCGAAGTTGGCGGGAGGTTGTCGAGCAGTACTTC.

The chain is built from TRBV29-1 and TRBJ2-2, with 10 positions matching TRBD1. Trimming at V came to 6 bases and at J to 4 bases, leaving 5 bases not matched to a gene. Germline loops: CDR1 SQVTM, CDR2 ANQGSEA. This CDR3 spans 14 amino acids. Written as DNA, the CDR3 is TGCAGCGTCCAGACAGGGGGCCCCACCGGGGAGCTGTTTTTT. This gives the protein CSVQTGGPTGELFF.

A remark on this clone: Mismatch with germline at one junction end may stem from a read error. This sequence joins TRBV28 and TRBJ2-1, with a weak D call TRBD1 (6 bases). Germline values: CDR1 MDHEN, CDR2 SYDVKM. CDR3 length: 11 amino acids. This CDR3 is CACSRTDEQFF. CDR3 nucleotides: TGTGCCTGCAGTAGGACAGATGAGCAGTTCTTC.

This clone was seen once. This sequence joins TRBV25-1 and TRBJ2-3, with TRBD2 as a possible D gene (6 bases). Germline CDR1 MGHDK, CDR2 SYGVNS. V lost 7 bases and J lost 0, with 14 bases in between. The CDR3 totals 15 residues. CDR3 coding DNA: TGTGCCAGCATGAATAGCGGAGGGAGCACAGATACGCAGTATTTT. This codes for CASMNSGGSTDTQYF.

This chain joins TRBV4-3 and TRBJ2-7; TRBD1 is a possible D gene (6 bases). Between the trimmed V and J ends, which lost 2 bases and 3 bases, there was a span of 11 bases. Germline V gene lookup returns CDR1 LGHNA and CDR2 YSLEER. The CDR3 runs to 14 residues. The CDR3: CASSQRQGNYEQYF. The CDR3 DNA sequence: TGCGCCAGCAGCCAAAGGCAGGGGAACTACGAGCAGTACTTC.

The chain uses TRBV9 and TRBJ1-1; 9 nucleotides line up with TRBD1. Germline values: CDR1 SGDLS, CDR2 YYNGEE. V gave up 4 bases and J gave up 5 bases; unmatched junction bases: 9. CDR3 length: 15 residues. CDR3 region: CASSPSGTGRTEAFF. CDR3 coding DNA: TGTGCCAGCAGCCCCTCCGGGACAGGGAGGACTGAAGCTTTCTTT. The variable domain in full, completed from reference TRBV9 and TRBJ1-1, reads DSGVTQTPKHLITATGQRVTLRCSPRSGDLSVYWYQQSLDQGLQFLIQYYNGEERAKGNILERFSAQQFPDLHSELNLSSLELGDSALYFCASSPSGTGRTEAFFGQGTRLTVV.

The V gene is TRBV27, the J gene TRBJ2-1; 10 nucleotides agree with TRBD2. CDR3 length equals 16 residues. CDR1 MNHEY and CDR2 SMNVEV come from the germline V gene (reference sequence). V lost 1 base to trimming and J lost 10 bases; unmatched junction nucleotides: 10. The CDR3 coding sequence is TGTGCCAGCAGTTTATTAGGCAGCGGGAGGGCGCAGGAGCAGTTCTTC. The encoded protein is CASSLLGSGRAQEQFF.

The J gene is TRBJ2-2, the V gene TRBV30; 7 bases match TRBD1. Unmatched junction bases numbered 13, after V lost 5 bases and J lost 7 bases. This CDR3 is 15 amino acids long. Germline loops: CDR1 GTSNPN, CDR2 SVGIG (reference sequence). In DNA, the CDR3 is TGTGCCTGGGATACAGGGGCTCCATCCCTCGGGGAGCTGTTTTTT. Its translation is CAWDTGAPSLGELFF.

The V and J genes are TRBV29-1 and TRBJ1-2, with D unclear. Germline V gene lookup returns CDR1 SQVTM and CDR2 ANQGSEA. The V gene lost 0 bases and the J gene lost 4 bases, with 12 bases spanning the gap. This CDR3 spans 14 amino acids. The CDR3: CSVEEQAEFYGYTF. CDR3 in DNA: TGCAGCGTTGAAGAACAAGCGGAGTTCTATGGCTACACCTTC.

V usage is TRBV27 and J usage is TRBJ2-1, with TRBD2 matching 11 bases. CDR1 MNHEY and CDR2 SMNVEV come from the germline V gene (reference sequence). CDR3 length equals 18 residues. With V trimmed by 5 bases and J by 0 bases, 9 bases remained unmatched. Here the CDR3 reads CASSRRTSGPSSYNEQFF. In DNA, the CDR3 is TGTGCCAGCAGTCGAAGGACTAGCGGGCCCAGCTCCTACAATGAGCAGTTCTTC.

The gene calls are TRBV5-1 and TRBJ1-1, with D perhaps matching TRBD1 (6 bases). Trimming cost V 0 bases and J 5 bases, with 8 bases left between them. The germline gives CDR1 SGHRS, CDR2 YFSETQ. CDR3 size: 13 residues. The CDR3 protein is CASSLAQGTEAFF. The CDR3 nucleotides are TGCGCCAGCAGCTTGGCACAGGGAACTGAAGCTTTCTTT.

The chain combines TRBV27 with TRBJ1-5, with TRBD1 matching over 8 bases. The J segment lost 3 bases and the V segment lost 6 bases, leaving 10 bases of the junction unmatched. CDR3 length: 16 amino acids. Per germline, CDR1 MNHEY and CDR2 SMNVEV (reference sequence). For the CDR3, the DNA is TGTGCCAGCAGACCTCTTTCGACAGGGGTCAATCAGCCCCAGCATTTT. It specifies CASRPLSTGVNQPQHF.

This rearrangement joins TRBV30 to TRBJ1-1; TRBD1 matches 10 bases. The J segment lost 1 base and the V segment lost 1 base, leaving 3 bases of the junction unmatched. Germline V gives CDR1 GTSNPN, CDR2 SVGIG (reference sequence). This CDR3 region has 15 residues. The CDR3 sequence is CAWSGDRGENTEAFF. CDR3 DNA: TGTGCCTGGAGTGGGGACAGGGGCGAGAACACTGAAGCTTTCTTT.

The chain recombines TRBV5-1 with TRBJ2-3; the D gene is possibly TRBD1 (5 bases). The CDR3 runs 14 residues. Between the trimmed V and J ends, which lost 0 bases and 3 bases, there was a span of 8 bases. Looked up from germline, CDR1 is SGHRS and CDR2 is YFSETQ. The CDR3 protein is CASSLGRETDTQYF. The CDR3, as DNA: TGCGCCAGCAGCTTGGGCAGGGAAACAGATACGCAGTATTTT. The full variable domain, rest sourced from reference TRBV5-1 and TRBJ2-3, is KAGVTQTPRYLIKTRGQQVTLSCSPISGHRSVSWYQQTPGQGLQFLFEYFSETQRNKGNFPGRFSGRQFSNSRSEMNVSTLELGDSALYLCASSLGRETDTQYFGPGTRLTVL.

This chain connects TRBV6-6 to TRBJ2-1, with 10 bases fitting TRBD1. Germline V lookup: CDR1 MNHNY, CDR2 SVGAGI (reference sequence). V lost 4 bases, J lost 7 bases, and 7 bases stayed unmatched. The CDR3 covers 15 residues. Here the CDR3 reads CASSSRGQGTNEQFF. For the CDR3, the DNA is TGTGCCAGCAGTTCTCGGGGACAGGGGACGAATGAGCAGTTCTTC.

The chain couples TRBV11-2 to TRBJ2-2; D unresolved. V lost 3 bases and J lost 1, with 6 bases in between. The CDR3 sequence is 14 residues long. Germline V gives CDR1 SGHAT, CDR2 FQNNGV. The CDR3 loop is CASSLSGNTGELFF. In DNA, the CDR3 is TGTGCCAGCAGCTTGTCGGGGAACACCGGGGAGCTGTTTTTT.

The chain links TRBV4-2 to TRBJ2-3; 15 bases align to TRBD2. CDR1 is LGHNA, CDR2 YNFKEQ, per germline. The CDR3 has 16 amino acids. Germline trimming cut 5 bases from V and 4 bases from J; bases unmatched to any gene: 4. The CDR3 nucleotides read TGTGCCAGCAGCTCGCGGACTAGCGGGAGGGCAGATACGCAGTATTTT. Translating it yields CASSSRTSGRADTQYF.

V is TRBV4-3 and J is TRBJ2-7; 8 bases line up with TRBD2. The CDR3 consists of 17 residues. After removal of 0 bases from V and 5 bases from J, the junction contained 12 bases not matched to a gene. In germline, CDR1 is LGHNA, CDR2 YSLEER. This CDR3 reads CASSQDLSREGSDEQYF. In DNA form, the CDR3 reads TGCGCCAGCAGCCAAGATCTGTCCCGGGAGGGCAGCGACGAGCAGTACTTC.

The CDR3 protein is CASSPQGHGYTF. The CDR3 nucleotides are TGTGCCAGCAGTCCACAGGGGCATGGCTACACCTTC. The V gene is TRBV27, the J gene TRBJ1-2, with 7 bases lining up with TRBD1. V shed 5 bases and J 6 bases; nucleotides not matched to a gene: 3. In germline, CDR1 is MNHEY, CDR2 SMNVEV (reference sequence). The CDR3 runs to 12 residues.

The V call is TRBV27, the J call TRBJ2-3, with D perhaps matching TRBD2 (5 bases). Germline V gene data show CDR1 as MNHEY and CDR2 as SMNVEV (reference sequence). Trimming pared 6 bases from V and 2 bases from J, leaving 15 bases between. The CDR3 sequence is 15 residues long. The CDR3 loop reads CASRLGLELTDTQYF. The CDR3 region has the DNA TGTGCCAGCAGACTCGGACTCGAACTCACAGATACGCAGTATTTT.

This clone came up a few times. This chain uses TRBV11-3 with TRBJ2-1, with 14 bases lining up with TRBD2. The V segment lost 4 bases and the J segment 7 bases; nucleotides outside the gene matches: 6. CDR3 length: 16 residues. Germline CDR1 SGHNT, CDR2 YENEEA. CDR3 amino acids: CASSSGTSGSGNEQFF. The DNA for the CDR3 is TGTGCCAGCAGCTCCGGGACTAGCGGGAGTGGGAATGAGCAGTTCTTC.

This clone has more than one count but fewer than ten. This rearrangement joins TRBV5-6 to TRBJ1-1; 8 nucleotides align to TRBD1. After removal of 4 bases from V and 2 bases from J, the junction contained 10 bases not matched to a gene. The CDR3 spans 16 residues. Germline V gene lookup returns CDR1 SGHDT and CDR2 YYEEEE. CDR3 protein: CASSLWTGRGNTEAFF. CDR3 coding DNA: TGTGCCAGCAGCCTCTGGACAGGGAGGGGAAACACTGAAGCTTTCTTT.

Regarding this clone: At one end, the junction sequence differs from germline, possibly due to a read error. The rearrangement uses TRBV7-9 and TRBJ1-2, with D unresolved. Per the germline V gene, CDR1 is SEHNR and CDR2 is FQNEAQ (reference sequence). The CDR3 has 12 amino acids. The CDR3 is CSSSLGLYGYTF. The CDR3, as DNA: TGTTCCAGCAGCTTAGGACTCTATGGCTACACCTTC.

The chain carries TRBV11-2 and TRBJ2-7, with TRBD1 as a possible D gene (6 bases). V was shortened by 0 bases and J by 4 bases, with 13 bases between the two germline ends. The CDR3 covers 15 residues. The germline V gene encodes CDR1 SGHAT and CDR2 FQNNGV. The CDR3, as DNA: TGTGCCAGCAGCTTAGAGAGGGGACAATATTACGAGCAGTACTTC. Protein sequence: CASSLERGQYYEQYF.